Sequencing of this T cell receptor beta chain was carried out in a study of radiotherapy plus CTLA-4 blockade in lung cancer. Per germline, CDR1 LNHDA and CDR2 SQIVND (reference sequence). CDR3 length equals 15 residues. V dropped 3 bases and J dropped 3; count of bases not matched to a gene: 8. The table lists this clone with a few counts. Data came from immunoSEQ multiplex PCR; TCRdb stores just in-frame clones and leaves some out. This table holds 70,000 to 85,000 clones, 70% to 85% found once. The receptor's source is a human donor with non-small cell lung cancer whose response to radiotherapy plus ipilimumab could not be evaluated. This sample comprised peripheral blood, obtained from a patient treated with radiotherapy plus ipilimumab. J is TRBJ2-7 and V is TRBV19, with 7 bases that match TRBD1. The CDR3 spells CASSMPGTDDYEQYF. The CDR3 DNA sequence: TGTGCCAGTAGTATGCCCGGGACAGATGACTACGAGCAGTACTTC.